This TCR beta chain was documented in a study of T cell changes during pregnancy in multiple sclerosis. This clone was picked up one time. The germline V gene has CDR1 SGHDN and CDR2 FVKESK. Trimming took 0 bases from V and 3 from J, leaving 3 bases between them. The CDR3 covers 13 residues. TCRdb's table, derived via immunoSEQ multiplex PCR, lists solely in-frame clones and lacks some. The sample holds about 70,000 clones, roughly 94% seen once. This specimen consisted of peripheral blood, obtained in the third trimester of pregnancy. This sequence joins TRBV14 and TRBJ1-5; D call uncertain. This sequence was found in a female donor with multiple sclerosis, enrolled in a pregnancy study. The CDR3 spells CASSQDHNQPQHF. For the CDR3, the DNA is TGTGCCAGCAGCCAAGATCACAATCAGCCCCAGCATTTT.